The clone carrying this TCR beta chain has only a few counts. Per sample, a minimum of 6.5 million PBMCs were isolated. This specimen belongs to a study of blood T cells in healthy people across ages. Study summary: Capture by template switching was about one barcoded beta molecule per two T cells.

Through a sample-barcoded 5' primer and a J-beta primer mix, a second PCR was run for about 6 to 11 cycles. Every cDNA was tagged by a template-switch adaptor with 12 random nucleotides. TCRdb analysed the 5' RACE reads with MiXCR anew, one entry per CDR3 protein. The sample carries more than 650,000 distinct CDR3 sequences, 20% to 25% recorded once. The ends lost 0 bases at V and 6 bases at J; junction bases unmatched: 6. The CDR3 is made up of 15 amino acids. Germline values: CDR1 SGDLS, CDR2 YYNGEE. The TCR originated in an older man in good health. The rearrangement uses TRBV9 and TRBJ2-1; TRBD2 matches at 7 bases. The sequenced material came from blood. The CDR3 protein is CASSVDAGRSNEQFF. In DNA, the CDR3 is TGTGCCAGCAGCGTAGATGCCGGGAGGAGCAATGAGCAGTTCTTC.